This T cell receptor (beta chain) was identified in a study of molecular identifiers for immune sequencing clone quantification. Whole-study results and caveats: Over 99% of effector molecules, yet under 1% of naive-cell molecules, were held by clones above 20 RNA copies.

The length of the CDR3 is 15 residues. V gave up 4 bases and J gave up 2 bases, with 15 bases separating them. The germline gives CDR1 LGHNA, CDR2 YSLEER. Details on this clonotype: Its specificity is not known.

TCRdb itself ran the PCR reads through MiXCR, one entry per CDR3 protein. The sample has hundreds of thousands of distinct CDR3 sequences, 25% seen once. Material for sequencing was naive CD8+ T cells from blood, with Jurkat cell RNA spiked in. The subset: FACS-sorted CD8+CD4-CCR7+CD45RA+ naive T cells. This TCR came from a human donor in good health. Some libraries in this study had Jurkat cell RNA spiked in. The V gene is TRBV4-3, the J gene TRBJ2-7; D is possibly TRBD1 (5 bases). The CDR3, as DNA: TGCGCCAGCAGCCCCTCCGTAGGGGCCCCCTACGAGCAGTACTTC. Amino acids: CASSPSVGAPYEQYF.